One sample yielded the 14 T cell receptor beta chains listed below, sequenced in a study of blood T cell repertoires in COVID-19. Profiling relied on immunoSEQ multiplex PCR, and the TCRdb table lists in-frame clones only, not all of them. The table lists 270,000 or so clones, around 82% of them singletons. Sequencing was done on a sample of peripheral blood. The receptor source for this set is a human donor in a cohort sampled during active COVID-19.

The chain has TRBV4-3 and TRBJ2-3; tentatively, D is TRBD2 (5 bases). This CDR3 is 14 amino acids long. The V gene's germline CDR1 is LGHNA and CDR2 YSLEER. Trimming pared 5 bases from V and 1 base from J, leaving 10 bases between. The CDR3 DNA sequence: TGCGCCAGCAGCAAGGACTCAGGCACAGATACGCAGTATTTT. Translation gives CASSKDSGTDTQYF.

The V and J genes are TRBV12-3 or TRBV12-4 and TRBJ2-1; D is unclear. Trimming cost V 4 bases and J 4 bases, with 8 bases left between them. CDR3 size: 13 residues. The CDR3 DNA follows: TGTGCCAGCAGTTCAGGTGTTTACAATGAGCAGTTCTTC. Its translation: CASSSGVYNEQFF.

This chain uses TRBV29-1 with TRBJ2-7, with a weak D call TRBD2 (5 bases). This CDR3 has 11 residues. Trimming stripped 4 bases from V and 4 bases from J, with 8 bases between. Looked up from germline, CDR1 is SQVTM and CDR2 is ANQGSEA. CDR3 region: CSVGELYEQYF. The CDR3, as DNA: TGCAGCGTTGGGGAGCTTTACGAGCAGTACTTC.

This clone showed up just a few times. The chain is built from TRBV27 and TRBJ2-7; 7 bases align to TRBD1. Germline V gene sequence: CDR1 MNHEY, CDR2 SMNVEV (reference sequence). The length of the CDR3 is 14 residues. V dropped 5 bases and J dropped 2; count of bases not matched to a gene: 6. CDR3 in amino acids: CASSPGTEPYEQYF. As DNA, the CDR3 is TGTGCCAGCAGTCCCGGGACAGAACCCTACGAGCAGTACTTC.

This chain links TRBV6-6 with TRBJ1-1; TRBD1 might be the D (5 bases). CDR1 is MNHNY, CDR2 SVGAGI, per germline (reference sequence). This CDR3 contains 15 residues. V lost 2 bases, J lost 4 bases, and 14 bases lay in between. CDR3 residues: CASSYPQGSSTEAFF. The CDR3, as DNA: TGTGCCAGCAGTTACCCGCAGGGATCTAGCACTGAAGCTTTCTTT.

V gene TRBV7-2 combines with J gene TRBJ2-4; TRBD2 matches 9 bases. Trimming removed 1 base from V and 5 bases from J; junction bases left unmatched: 3. Per germline, CDR1 SGHTA and CDR2 FQGNSA. CDR3 length equals 15 residues. The CDR3 nucleotides read TGTGCCAGCAGCTTAGGGCGGGGGGGAGAAAACATTCAGTACTTC. It codes for CASSLGRGGENIQYF.

This clone was counted once. The chain is built from TRBV3-1 (or the pseudogene TRBV3-2) and TRBJ2-5; 8 positions match TRBD1. This CDR3 region has 15 residues. Losses at the gene ends were 2 bases for V and 3 bases for J; bases not matched to a gene: 5. Per the germline V gene, CDR1 is LGHDT and CDR2 is YNNKEL (reference sequence). The CDR3 DNA is TGTGCCAGCAGCCAAACCTCGGACAGGGAAGAGACCCAGTACTTC. Translated: CASSQTSDREETQYF.

The chain carries TRBV18 and TRBJ2-1, with D perhaps matching TRBD1 (5 bases). Germline CDR1 KGHSH, CDR2 LQKENI. The V end lost 3 bases, the J end lost 9 bases, and 18 bases lay between the germline ends. This CDR3 spans 15 amino acids. Written as DNA, the CDR3 is TGTGCCAGCTCACCTATGATACAGGTTTCGGGTGAGCAGTTCTTC. Its protein is CASSPMIQVSGEQFF.

This sequence joins TRBV19 and TRBJ1-1; 7 bases are shared with TRBD1. Trimming cost V 7 bases and J 4 bases; bases outside gene matches: 6. Germline CDR1 LNHDA, CDR2 SQIVND (reference sequence). The CDR3 contains 13 residues. The CDR3 here is CASTDRVITEAFF. In nucleotides, the CDR3 is TGTGCCAGTACAGACAGGGTGATCACTGAAGCTTTCTTT.

This clone has just a few counts. The chain couples TRBV10-3 to TRBJ1-5, with D perhaps matching TRBD1 (6 bases). The V end lost 0 bases, the J end lost 4 bases, and 13 bases lay between the germline ends. Germline-derived CDR1 and CDR2 are ENHRY and SYGVKD. The CDR3 is made up of 16 amino acids. The CDR3 loop is CAISESGTRGNQPQHF. CDR3 DNA: TGTGCCATCAGTGAGTCCGGGACAAGGGGAAATCAGCCCCAGCATTTT.

This clone was counted a few times. The CDR3 protein is CATATAQETQYF. In DNA, the CDR3 is TGTGCCACCGCGACAGCCCAAGAGACCCAGTACTTC. The chain uses TRBV19 and TRBJ2-5; a possible D gene is TRBD1 (5 bases). V lost 10 bases to trimming and J lost 1 base, with 10 bases between them. Germline V gene sequence: CDR1 LNHDA, CDR2 SQIVND (reference sequence). This CDR3 spans 12 amino acids.

The CDR3 sequence: CASSYGSGGNGELFF. The CDR3 DNA reads as TGTGCCAGCAGTTACGGTTCCGGGGGGAACGGGGAGCTGTTTTTT. V gene TRBV6-6 combines with J gene TRBJ2-2, with TRBD2 matching over 7 bases. Germline assignment: CDR1 MNHNY and CDR2 SVGAGI (reference sequence). V was clipped by 2 bases and J by 7 bases; unmatched bases: 7. The CDR3 contains 15 residues.

The rearrangement links TRBV7-8 to TRBJ1-6, with TRBD1 matching over 7 bases. CDR3 length: 16 amino acids. Losses at the gene ends were 5 bases for V and 7 bases for J; bases not matched to a gene: 11. Germline CDR1 reads SGHVS; CDR2 reads FQNEAQ. CDR3 DNA sequence: TGTGCCAGCAGCCAACAGGGGTGGCCGGGCAATTCACCCCTCCACTTT. This translates into CASSQQGWPGNSPLHF.

The chain couples TRBV6-2 or TRBV6-3 to TRBJ2-3; D perhaps matches TRBD1 (6 bases). The V and J ends lost 3 bases and 4 bases respectively, with 20 bases between them. CDR3 length: 17 residues. In germline, CDR1 is MNHEY, CDR2 SVGEGT. The CDR3 is CASSYSLGEPGADTQYF. CDR3 sequence (DNA): TGTGCCAGCAGTTATAGTTTGGGGGAGCCAGGGGCAGATACGCAGTATTTT.